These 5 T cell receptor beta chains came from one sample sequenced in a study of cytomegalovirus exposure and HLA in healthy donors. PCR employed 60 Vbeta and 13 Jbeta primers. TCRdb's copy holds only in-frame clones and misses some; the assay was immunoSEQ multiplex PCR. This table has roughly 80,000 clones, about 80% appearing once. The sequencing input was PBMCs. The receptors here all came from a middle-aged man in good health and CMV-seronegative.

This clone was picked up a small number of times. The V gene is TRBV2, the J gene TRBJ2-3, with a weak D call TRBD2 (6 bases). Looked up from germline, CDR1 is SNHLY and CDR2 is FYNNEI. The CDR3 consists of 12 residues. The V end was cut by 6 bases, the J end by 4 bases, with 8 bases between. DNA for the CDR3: TGTGCCAGCAGGTCTAGCGCAGATACGCAGTATTTT. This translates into CASRSSADTQYF.

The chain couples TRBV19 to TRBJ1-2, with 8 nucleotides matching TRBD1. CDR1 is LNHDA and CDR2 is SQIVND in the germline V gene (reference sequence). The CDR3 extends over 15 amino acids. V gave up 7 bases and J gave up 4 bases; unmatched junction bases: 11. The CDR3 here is CASTPDRARLYGYTF. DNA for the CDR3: TGTGCCAGTACCCCGGACAGGGCCCGACTCTATGGCTACACCTTC.

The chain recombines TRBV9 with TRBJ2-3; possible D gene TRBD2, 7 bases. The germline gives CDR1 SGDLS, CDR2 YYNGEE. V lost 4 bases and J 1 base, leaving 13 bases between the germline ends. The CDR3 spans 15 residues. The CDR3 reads CASSSPGGRTDTQYF. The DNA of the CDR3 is TGTGCCAGCAGCTCCCCGGGGGGCCGCACAGATACGCAGTATTTT.

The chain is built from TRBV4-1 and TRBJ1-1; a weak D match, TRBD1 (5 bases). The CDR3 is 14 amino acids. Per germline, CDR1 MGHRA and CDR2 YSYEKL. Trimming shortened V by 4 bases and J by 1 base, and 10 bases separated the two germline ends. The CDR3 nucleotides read TGCGCCAGCAGCCGTCCCGGGGGGAACACTGAAGCTTTCTTT. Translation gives CASSRPGGNTEAFF.

The CDR3 loop is CASSPPPGQGHEQYF. The CDR3, as DNA: TGTGCCAGCAGTCCACCCCCGGGACAGGGTCACGAGCAGTACTTC. The chain carries TRBV6-5 and TRBJ2-5, with 9 nucleotides matching TRBD1. The J call may be faulty, since TRBJ2-7 better matches the DNA end. Germline V gene data show CDR1 as MNHEY and CDR2 as SVGAGI. The CDR3 has 15 residues.